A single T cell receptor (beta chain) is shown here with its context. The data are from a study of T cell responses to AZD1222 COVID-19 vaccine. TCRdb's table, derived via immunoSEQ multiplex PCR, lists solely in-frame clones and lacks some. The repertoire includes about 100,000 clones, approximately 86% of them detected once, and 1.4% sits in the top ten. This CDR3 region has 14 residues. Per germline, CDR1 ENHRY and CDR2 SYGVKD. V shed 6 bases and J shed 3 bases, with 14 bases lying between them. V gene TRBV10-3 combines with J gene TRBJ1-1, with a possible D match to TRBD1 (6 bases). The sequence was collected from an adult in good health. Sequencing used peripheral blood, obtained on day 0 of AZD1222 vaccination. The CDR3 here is CAISDDRTDTEAFF. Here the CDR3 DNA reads TGTGCCATCAGCGACGACAGGACGGACACTGAAGCTTTCTTT.